This T cell receptor beta chain was sequenced for a study of radiation and T cells in renal cell carcinoma (dated by TCRdb to about 2020). In terms of the full investigation: Samples came from a clinical trial, in which primary renal cell carcinomas received 15 Gy stereotactic body radiation therapy followed by nephrectomy 4 weeks later. A total of 53 samples underwent TCR beta sequencing, made up of about 26 tumors and about 27 peripheral blood samples. In the approximately 53 samples combined, fewer than 5 million unique CDR3 nucleotide sequences were found, encoding approximately 2,800,000 unique CDR3 amino acid sequences.

In light of the paper, this sample's time point label describes: baseline pretreatment blood. The treatment or condition label corresponds to: 15 Gy SBRT to primary tumor, nephrectomy 4 weeks later. To follow tumor-enriched clonotypes, serial peripheral blood was collected from radiation-treated patients at baseline and at 2 weeks and 4 weeks after SBRT. Every patient's renal cell carcinoma showed clear cell pathology. Genomic DNA for TCR sequencing was prepared using the QIAamp DNA Blood Mini Kit (Qiagen). The analyses included just those samples that passed every quality control check. General study outcomes and caveats: Because the trial had a single-armed design, the trial could not examine how radiation dose or scheduling affected the TCR repertoire. Dynamics of the blood repertoire were not tracked past 4 weeks after treatment. In blood, the top tumor clonotypes increased from baseline to 2 weeks after radiation and then shrank by 4 weeks, which suggests a temporary expansion of tumor-resident clones. Because pretreatment tumor biopsies were not available, the baseline intratumoral presence of clonotypes could not be determined.

Following the manufacturer's recommendations, the immunoSEQ kit was used to generate TCR beta libraries from genomic DNA. To prepare the libraries, a first multiplex PCR with proprietary primers was run, followed by a second PCR that added unique barcodes, and a bead cleanup was done after each round. A kit-provided positive control reaction and a negative control reaction were included in every sample batch. The final libraries were assessed on an Agilent 4200 TapeStation D1000 ScreenTape, pooled by volume, and quantified by qPCR. An Illumina NextSeq500 fitted with a MidOutput 150-cycle cartridge performed the sequencing, running 156 Read1 cycles and 15 Index1 cycles with the kit's custom primers. The pooled library was loaded at roughly 0.94 pM with a roughly 20% PhiX control spike-in. In the authors' own workflow: Vendor-processed data were analyzed in R, and a clonotype was defined as all T cells sharing the same CDR3 nucleotide sequence. In the clone abundance analyses, frequencies in each sample were normalized to that sample's 10,000 most abundant clones. Public T cell clones, which averaged fewer than five per sample, were removed prior to analysis. A difference in abundance of at least 32-fold between compartments was used to define tumor-enriched and baseline blood-enriched clonotypes. Clonotypes expanded or contracted between blood time points were identified with a beta-binomial differential abundance model. Tumor-blood repertoire similarity was measured with the Baroni-Urbani and Buser coefficient, and groups were compared using two-tailed Wilcoxon tests in R. TCRdb re-hosts the immuneACCESS table, in-frame sequences only. Its copies lack some clones; in the studies checked, an unresolved V gene accounts for under half of them, and the cause for the rest is not known. V and J calls and clone size come straight from that table; D and trimming were deduced from the DNA. Recorded for this sample are over 45,000 clones; 65% to 80% of them occurred a single time. Roughly 8% of the sample is in the top ten clones.

Within its sample, this clone is medium-sized (0.01 to 0.1%). The antigen it binds to is not known. The sample holds no much larger clone one base away, and base qualities are not on file. The germline V gene provides CDR1 SNHLY and CDR2 FYNNEI. The CDR3 measures 18 amino acids from cysteine to phenylalanine. Of the read, only the CDR3 DNA is kept; its 54 bases are in frame from base 1. V ends up 4 bases short and J 3 bases short, with an unmatched junction base count of 10. The chain joins TRBV2 to TRBJ2-4, and 12 junctional nucleotides match TRBD2. This receptor was obtained from a man aged 55 to 70 with renal cell carcinoma. Here the sequenced sample was blood, taken from a patient whose treatment included radiotherapy and nephrectomy. The encoded CDR3 is CASSVRLAGERDKNIQYF. The DNA sequence is TGTGCCAGCAGTGTGAGACTAGCGGGAGAAAGGGACAAAAACATTCAGTACTTC.